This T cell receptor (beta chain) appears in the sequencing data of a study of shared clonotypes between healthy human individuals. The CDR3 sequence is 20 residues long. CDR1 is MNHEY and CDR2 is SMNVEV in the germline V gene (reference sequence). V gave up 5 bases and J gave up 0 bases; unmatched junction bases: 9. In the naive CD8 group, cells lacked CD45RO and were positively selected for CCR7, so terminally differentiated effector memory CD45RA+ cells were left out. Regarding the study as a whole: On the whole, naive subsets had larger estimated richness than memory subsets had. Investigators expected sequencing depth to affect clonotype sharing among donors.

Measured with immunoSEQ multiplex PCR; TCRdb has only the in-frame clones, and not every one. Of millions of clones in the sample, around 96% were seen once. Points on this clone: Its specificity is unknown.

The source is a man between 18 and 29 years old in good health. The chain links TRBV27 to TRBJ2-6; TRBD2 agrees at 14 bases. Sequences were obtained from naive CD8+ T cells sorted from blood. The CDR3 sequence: CASSKPGLAGVSSGANVLTF. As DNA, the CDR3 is TGTGCCAGCAGTAAACCGGGACTAGCGGGAGTAAGCTCTGGGGCCAACGTCCTGACTTTC.